This T cell receptor (beta chain) emerged from a study of cytomegalovirus exposure and HLA in healthy donors. Study-level background: Within the Caucasian-associated ancestry cluster were around 81% of the approximately 400 genotyped donors.

Whole-study results and caveats: Presence/absence comparisons presumed near-even sequencing depth among donors. For TCR beta chains, V- and J-gene trimming was later linked to a missense DCLRE1C variant.

Trimming cost V 4 bases and J 7 bases, with 13 bases left between them. Per the germline V gene, CDR1 is SGHAT and CDR2 is FQNNGV. The CDR3 spans 13 residues. This clone came up a few times. Its antigen is unknown. Other DNA sequences in this sample translate to the same CDR3. This PCR relied on a set of 60 Vbeta primers and 13 Jbeta primers. Measured with immunoSEQ multiplex PCR; TCRdb has only the in-frame clones, and not every one. The data show some 150,000 clones, about 61% seen once. This rearrangement joins TRBV11-2 to TRBJ1-1; D perhaps matches TRBD1 (5 bases). The source of this sequence is a woman in her forties in good health and CMV-seronegative. The source material was PBMCs. In DNA, the CDR3 is TGTGCCAGCAGCTCTTATAGGGGAAGTGAAGCTTTCTTT. Protein: CASSSYRGSEAFF.